This T cell receptor (beta chain) was identified in a study of blood T cell repertoires in COVID-19. Which cohort a participant joined came from the clinical history participants gave. The table lists this clone with a count of one. The length of the CDR3 is 14 residues. Germline trimming cut 6 bases from V and 4 bases from J; bases unmatched to any gene: 5. Germline V gene lookup returns CDR1 MNHEY and CDR2 SMNVEV (reference sequence). Sequenced by immunoSEQ multiplex PCR; TCRdb stores in-frame clones only, minus some. Of approximately 260,000 clones listed, more than 70% are singletons. The clonotype originates from a woman aged 40 to 50 with acute COVID-19. The chain carries TRBV27 and TRBJ2-5; 10 bases are a match to TRBD1. Specimen: PBMCs or T cells enriched from blood (not recorded which). The CDR3 sequence: CASSGQGVVETQYF. CDR3 bases: TGTGCCAGCAGCGGACAGGGGGTCGTAGAGACCCAGTACTTC.